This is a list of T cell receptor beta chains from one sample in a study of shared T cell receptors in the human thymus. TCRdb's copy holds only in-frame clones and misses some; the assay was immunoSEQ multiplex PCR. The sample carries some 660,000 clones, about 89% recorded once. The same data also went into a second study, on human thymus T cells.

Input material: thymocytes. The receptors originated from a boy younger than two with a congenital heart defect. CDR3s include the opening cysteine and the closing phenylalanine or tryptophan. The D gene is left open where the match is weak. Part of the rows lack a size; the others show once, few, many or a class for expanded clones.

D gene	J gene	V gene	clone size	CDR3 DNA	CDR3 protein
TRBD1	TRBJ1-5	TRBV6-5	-	TGTGCCAGCAGTCCGGGACAGGGAGGGAATCAGCCCCAGCATTTT	CASSPGQGGNQPQHF
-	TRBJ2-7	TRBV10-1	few	TGCGCCAGCAGTGAGAAGATGGGGACAACCTACGAGCAGTACTTC	CASSEKMGTTYEQYF
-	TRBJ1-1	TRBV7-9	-	TGTGCCAGCAGCCGCGGGAGAGTCATGAACACTGAAGCTTTCTTT	CASSRGRVMNTEAFF
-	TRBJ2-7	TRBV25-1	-	TGTGCCAGCAGTCAGACAGGCCCCTCCGAGCAGTACTTC	CASSQTGPSEQYF
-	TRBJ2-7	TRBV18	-	TGTGCCAGCTCACCACCCAATGGGGCCCTCTACGAGCAGTACTTC	CASSPPNGALYEQYF
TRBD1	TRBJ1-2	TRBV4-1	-	TGCGCCAGCAGCCATCGGGTATGGAACTTGGGACAGGCTAACTATGGCTACACCTTC	CASSHRVWNLGQANYGYTF
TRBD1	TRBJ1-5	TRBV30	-	TGTGCCTGGACGACAGGGGGTGGCCAGCCCCAGCATTTT	CAWTTGGGQPQHF
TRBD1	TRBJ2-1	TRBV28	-	TGTGCCAGCAGTTTAAAGGACAGGTACAATGGCAATGAGCAGTTCTTC	CASSLKDRYNGNEQFF
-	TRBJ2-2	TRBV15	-	TGTGCCACCAGCAGTAACAAGGATAAGGGAGCTTACACCGGGGAGCTGTTTTTT	CATSSNKDKGAYTGELFF
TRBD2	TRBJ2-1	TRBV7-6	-	TGTGCCAGCAGCTTGAACGGGAGGGCCCTAATATACAATGAGCAGTTCTTC	CASSLNGRALIYNEQFF
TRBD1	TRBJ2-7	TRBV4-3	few	TGCGCCAGCAGCCAAGATCTCCGGGACAGGGACGAGCAGTACTTC	CASSQDLRDRDEQYF
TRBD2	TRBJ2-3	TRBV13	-	TGTGCCAGCAGTCAGAGGGGACTAGCGGGATCTGCAGATACGCAGTATTTT	CASSQRGLAGSADTQYF
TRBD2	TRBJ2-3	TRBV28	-	TGTGCCAGCAGAGATTGGGCGGGAGGGAGCACAGATACGCAGTATTTT	CASRDWAGGSTDTQYF
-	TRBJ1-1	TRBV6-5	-	TGTGCCAGCAGTTACAAGAGGTACGCCCGCGCTGAAGCTTTCTTT	CASSYKRYARAEAFF
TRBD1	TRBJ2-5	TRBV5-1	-	TGCGCCAGCAGCTTGGAGGGGACAGGGCGATACCAAGAGACCCAGTACTTC	CASSLEGTGRYQETQYF
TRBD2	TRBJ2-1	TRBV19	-	TGTGCCAGTAGTATCCTGGCTAGCGGGATTAATTTCTCCTACAATGAGCAGTTCTTC	CASSILASGINFSYNEQFF
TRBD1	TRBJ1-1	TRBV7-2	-	TGTGCCAGCAGCTTGGCGGACAGGGGCGGGATGAACACTGAAGCTTTCTTT	CASSLADRGGMNTEAFF
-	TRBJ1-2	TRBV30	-	TGTCAACCCGAGCGGGTTAAAGGCTACACCTTC	CQPERVKGYTF
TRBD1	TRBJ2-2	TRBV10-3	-	TGTGCCATCAGTCACGGGGAGGGGGACAGGGTCCCCGGGGAGCTGTTTTTT	CAISHGEGDRVPGELFF
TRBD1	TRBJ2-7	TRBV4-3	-	TGCGCCAGCAGCCAAGAGTGGGCTCAGGGGGCTTTTTTCGACGAGCAGTACTTC	CASSQEWAQGAFFDEQYF
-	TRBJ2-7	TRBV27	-	TGTGCCAGCAACCTGAGGGGGAAGAAAGGCGAGCAGTACTTC	CASNLRGKKGEQYF
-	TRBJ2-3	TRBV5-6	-	TGTGCCACCGGGCTGTTGGCGGGCGGTAGCACAGATACGCAGTATTTT	CATGLLAGGSTDTQYF
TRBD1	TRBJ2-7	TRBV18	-	TGTGCCAGCTCACCAATAACCCCGGGACAGGGGGCTTTGGTACCCTACGAGCAGTACTTC	CASSPITPGQGALVPYEQYF
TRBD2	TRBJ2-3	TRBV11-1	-	TGTGCCAGCAGCATACCCCGGGGACTAGCGGGGATTACAGATACGCAGTATTTT	CASSIPRGLAGITDTQYF
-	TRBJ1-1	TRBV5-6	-	TGTGCCAGCAGCTTTAGAGATAAAAGGAACACTGAAGCTTTCTTT	CASSFRDKRNTEAFF
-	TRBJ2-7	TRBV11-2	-	TGTGCCAGCAGCTTGAGCGCAATCGAGCAGTACTTC	CASSLSAIEQYF
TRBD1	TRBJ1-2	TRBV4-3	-	TGCGCCAGCAGCCAAGAAGGGGCACAGGGGGCCTATGGCTACACCTTC	CASSQEGAQGAYGYTF
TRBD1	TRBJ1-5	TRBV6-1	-	TGTGCCATCACCGGGACAGGGACGAATCAGCCCCAGCATTTT	CAITGTGTNQPQHF
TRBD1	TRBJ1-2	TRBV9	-	TGTGCCAGCAGCGTAGATGGTAGCAAGGGGGCCGGGGGCTACACCTTC	CASSVDGSKGAGGYTF
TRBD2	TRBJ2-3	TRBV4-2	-	TGTGCCAGCAGCCATGCGGGGGGACGCACAGATACGCAGTATTTT	CASSHAGGRTDTQYF
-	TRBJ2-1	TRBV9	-	TGTGCCAGCAGCCCCGCGCCAGGGAACAATGAGCAGTTCTTC	CASSPAPGNNEQFF
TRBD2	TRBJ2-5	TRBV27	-	TGTGCCAGCAGTTTATCTCCGACTAGCGGGAGCAGGTTCGAGACCCAGTACTTC	CASSLSPTSGSRFETQYF
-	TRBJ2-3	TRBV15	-	TGTGCCACCAGCAGAGCATACATGAGCACAGATACGCAGTATTTT	CATSRAYMSTDTQYF
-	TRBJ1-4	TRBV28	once	TGTGCCAGCAGTTTATGGCCCCCCGTGGCAGGGAGGAATGAAAAACTGTTTTTT	CASSLWPPVAGRNEKLFF
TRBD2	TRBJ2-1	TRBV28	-	TGTGCCAGCAGTTTCCCGACGGGGGCGGGGGGGAGCTACAATGAGCAGTTCTTC	CASSFPTGAGGSYNEQFF
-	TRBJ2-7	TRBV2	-	TGTGCCAGCAGTGTTCTGGGGAGTGGGTACGAGCAGTACTTC	CASSVLGSGYEQYF
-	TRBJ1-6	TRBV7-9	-	TGTGCCAGCAGCTCAAGGGAGTATAATTCCCCCCTCCACTTT	CASSSREYNSPLHF
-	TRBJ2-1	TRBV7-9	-	TGTGCCAGCAGCCCGGAGAGGGCCTCACAGTTCTTC	CASSPERASQFF
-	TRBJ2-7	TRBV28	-	TGTGCCAGCAGTTCCGAGTTCTTACTATTATCCTACGAGCAGTACTTC	CASSSEFLLLSYEQYF
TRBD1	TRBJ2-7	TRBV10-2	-	TGCGCCAGCGGACAGGGACTGACCGAGCAGTACTTC	CASGQGLTEQYF
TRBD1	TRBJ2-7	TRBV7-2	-	TGTGCCAGCAGCCCGCGGACAGGGAGCTCCTACGAGCAGTACTTC	CASSPRTGSSYEQYF
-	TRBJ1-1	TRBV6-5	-	TGTGCCAGCAGTTATGCCGGGGTAGGGACTGAAGCTTTCTTT	CASSYAGVGTEAFF
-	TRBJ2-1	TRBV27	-	TGTGCCAGCAGCCCCACGGGAGTGTGGAATGAGCAGTTCTTC	CASSPTGVWNEQFF
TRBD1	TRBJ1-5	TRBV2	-	TGTGCCAGCAGTGAGCCGGGACAGGGGAATCAGCCCCAGCATTTT	CASSEPGQGNQPQHF
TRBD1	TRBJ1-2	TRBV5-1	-	TGCGCCAGCAGCCTCGGGGACAGGAGCTACACCTTC	CASSLGDRSYTF
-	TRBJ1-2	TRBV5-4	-	TGTGCCAGCAGAAACGGCGGGGGACTTTTCTATGGCTACACCTTC	CASRNGGGLFYGYTF
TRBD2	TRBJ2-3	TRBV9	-	TGTGCCAGCAGCGTAGTGGCGGGGGGGCCGCTGGATACGCAGTATTTT	CASSVVAGGPLDTQYF
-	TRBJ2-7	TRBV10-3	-	TGTGCCATCAGTTCAGTAGCCAATTCCTACGAGCAGTACTTC	CAISSVANSYEQYF
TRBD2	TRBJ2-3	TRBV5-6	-	TGTGCCAGCAGCGGGACTAGTAAGACTGCAGATACGCAGTATTTT	CASSGTSKTADTQYF
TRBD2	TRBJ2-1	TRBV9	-	TGTGCCAGCAGCGTAGCTTCGGAATGGGACTACCTTTACAATGAGCAGTTCTTC	CASSVASEWDYLYNEQFF
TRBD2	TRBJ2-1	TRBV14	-	TGTGCCAGCAGCCAAGGTCCTAGCGGCGATGAGCAGTTCTTC	CASSQGPSGDEQFF
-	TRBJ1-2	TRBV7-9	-	TGTGCCAGCAGCACCAGGACAGCCCATTACTATGGCTACACCTTC	CASSTRTAHYYGYTF
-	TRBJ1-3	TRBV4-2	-	TGTGCCAGCAGCCAAGATGAGGGAAACACCATATATTTT	CASSQDEGNTIYF
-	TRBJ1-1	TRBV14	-	TGTGCCAGCAGCCAAGATAATTTCCAGGGGATGAACACTGAAGCTTTCTTT	CASSQDNFQGMNTEAFF
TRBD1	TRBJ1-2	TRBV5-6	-	TGTGCCAGCAGCCCGGCTATCGGGACAGGGGTTTCTGGCTACACCTTC	CASSPAIGTGVSGYTF
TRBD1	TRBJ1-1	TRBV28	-	TGTGCCAGCAGTCTTAGGACAGGGAAAAAAGAAGCTTTCTTT	CASSLRTGKKEAFF